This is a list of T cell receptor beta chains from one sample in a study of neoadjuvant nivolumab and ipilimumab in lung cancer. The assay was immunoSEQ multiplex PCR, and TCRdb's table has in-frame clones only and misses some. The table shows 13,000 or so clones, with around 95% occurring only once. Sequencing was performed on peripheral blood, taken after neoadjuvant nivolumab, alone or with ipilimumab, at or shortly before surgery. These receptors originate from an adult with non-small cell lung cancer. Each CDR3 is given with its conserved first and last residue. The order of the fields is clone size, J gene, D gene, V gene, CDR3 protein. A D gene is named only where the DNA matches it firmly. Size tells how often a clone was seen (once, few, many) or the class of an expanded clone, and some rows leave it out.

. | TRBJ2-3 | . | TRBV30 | CAWSEGGVRADTQYF
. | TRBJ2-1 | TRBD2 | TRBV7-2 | CASSLAGTSGRQTFF
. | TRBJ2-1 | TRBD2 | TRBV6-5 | CASRTGLAGKNEQFF
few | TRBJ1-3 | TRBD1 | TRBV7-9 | CASSLGQGADGNTIYF
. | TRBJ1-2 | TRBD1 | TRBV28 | CASRRTGATGYTF
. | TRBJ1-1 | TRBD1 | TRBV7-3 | CASSRGTGVGTEAFF
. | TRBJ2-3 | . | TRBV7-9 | CASSPTSSDTQYF
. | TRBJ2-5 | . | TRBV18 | CASSSVGSAQETQYF
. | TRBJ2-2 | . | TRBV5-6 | CASSRVAGELFF
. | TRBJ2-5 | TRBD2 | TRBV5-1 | CASSLEPGGWETQYF
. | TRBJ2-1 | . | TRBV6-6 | CASSEHQGDNEQFF
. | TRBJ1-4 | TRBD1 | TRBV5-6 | CASSLRVGTGEKLFF
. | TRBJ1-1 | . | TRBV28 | CASSLGREAFF
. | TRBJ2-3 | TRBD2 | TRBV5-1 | CASSQSGDPTDTQYF
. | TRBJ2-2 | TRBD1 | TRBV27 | CASSPDDRASGELFF
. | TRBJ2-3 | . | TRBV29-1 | CSVVGASTDTQYF
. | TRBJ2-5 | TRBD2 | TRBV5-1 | CASSPVAGGTETQYF
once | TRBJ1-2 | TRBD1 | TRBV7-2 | CASSPRDSLDPGYTF
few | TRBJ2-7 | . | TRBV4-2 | CASSQIGSSYEQYF
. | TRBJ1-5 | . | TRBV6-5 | CASSLREYQPQHF
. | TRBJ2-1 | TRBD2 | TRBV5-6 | CASSPAAGEVNEQFF
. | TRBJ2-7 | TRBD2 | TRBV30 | CAWNWLAGSEQYF
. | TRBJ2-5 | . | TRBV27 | CASSLYSGSAQETQYF
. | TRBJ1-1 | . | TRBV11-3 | CASSPDGMNTEAFF
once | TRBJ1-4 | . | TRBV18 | CASSPAIRNEKLFF
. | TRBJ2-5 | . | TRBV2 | CASSFSETQYF
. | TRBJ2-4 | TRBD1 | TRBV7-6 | CASSPDREPNIQYF
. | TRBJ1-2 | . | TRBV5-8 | CASSPGGREYYGYTF
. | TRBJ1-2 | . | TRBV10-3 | CAISEGPQGVYGYTF
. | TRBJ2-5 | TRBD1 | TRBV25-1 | CASRTTGGGETQYF
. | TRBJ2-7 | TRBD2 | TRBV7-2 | CASSLMEAGAGYEQYF
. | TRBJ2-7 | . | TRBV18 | CASSPPVSASYEQYF
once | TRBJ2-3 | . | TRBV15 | CATSDPPGDRGGDTQYF
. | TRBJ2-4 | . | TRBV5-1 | CASSLEYIQYF
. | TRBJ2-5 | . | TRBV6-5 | CASRWDRSGETQYF
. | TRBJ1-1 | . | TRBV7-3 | CASSDGTEAFF
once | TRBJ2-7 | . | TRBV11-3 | CASSLGGVRGEQYF
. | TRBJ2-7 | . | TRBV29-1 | CSVQLGLEQYF
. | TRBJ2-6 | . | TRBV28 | CASKFPSSGANVLTF
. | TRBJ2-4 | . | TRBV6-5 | CASRARDIQYF
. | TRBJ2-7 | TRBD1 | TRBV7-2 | CASSPTGGAFYEQYF
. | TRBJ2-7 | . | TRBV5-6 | CASSLYRRGVEQYF
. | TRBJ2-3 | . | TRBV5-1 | CASSFEGSDTQYF
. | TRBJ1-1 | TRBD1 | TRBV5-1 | CASSLEAGGVGEAFF
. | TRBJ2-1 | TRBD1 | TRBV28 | CASSPLGQGDVDEQFF
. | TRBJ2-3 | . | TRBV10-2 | CASSENRVPDTQYF
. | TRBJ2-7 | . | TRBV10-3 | CAIMGAAADYEQYF
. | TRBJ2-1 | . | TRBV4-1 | CASSREGASSYNEQFF
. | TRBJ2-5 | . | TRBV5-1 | CASSNPPGETQYF
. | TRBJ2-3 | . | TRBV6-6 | CASSPGSDTQYF
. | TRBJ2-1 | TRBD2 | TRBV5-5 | CASEETSGSYDEQFF
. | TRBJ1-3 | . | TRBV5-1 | CASSLDILSSGNTIYF
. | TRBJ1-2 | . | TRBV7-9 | CASSPGGRARLDGYTF
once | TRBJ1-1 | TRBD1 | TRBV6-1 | CASRDGQGRSTEAFF
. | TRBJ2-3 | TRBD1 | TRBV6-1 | CASTDRETDTQYF
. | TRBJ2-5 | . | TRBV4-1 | CASSQDLTEEQETQYF
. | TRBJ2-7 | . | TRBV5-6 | CASSWGGGPYEQYF
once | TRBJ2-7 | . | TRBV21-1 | CASSKGEFGDRDHEQYF
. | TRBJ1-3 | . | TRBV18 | CASTISHGNTIYF
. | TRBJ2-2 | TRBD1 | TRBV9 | CASSVPRTGINTGELFF